This record covers a single TCR beta chain. The antigen remains undetermined. The PCR used 60 Vbeta and 13 Jbeta primers. Profiling relied on immunoSEQ multiplex PCR, and the TCRdb table lists in-frame clones only, not all of them. Among around 150,000 clones listed, 60% to 80% were seen once. This entry comes from a study of cytomegalovirus exposure and HLA in healthy donors. Study details: Some 77 million unique TCRs from HLA-typed donors were held in an early release of data. Of several hundred genotyped donors, about 81% clustered with self-reported Caucasian donors.

The CDR3 sequence is 16 residues long. Per the germline V gene, CDR1 is SEHNR and CDR2 is FQNEAQ (reference sequence). Trimming stripped 4 bases from V and 7 bases from J, with 20 bases between. Overall study results and limits: According to a later analysis, donors in an Asian-associated ancestry cluster reportedly had fewer N-insertions than the roughly 670-donor mean. Earlier analysis found most TCR beta V segments productive about 90% or about 30% of the time.

This chain uses TRBV7-9 with TRBJ2-1, with TRBD1 as a possible D gene (6 bases). This sequence originates from a man between 18 and 35 years old in good health and CMV-seropositive. The sample was PBMCs. For the CDR3, the DNA is TGTGCCAGCAGCTCCCTGGGGACACAACATGCGAATGAGCAGTTCTTC. Translating it yields CASSSLGTQHANEQFF.